The next 12 T cell receptor beta chains were all read from a single sample in a study of liver allograft versus peripheral blood T cells. As for the study in general: Recipients' peripheral blood served as the comparator for T cell receptor repertoires in transplanted livers.

TCRdb used MiXCR to reprocess the reads, holding one entry per CDR3 protein. The table has 13,000 or so distinct CDR3 sequences, approximately 19% seen once; the top ten hold roughly 13%. These receptors all come from a human patient who had a liver transplant. The graft donor may account for some of the T cells.

The gene calls are TRBV19 and TRBJ1-5, with 8 bases fitting TRBD1. The CDR3 length is 17 residues. V lost 6 bases, J lost 0 bases, and 10 bases stayed unmatched. Germline assignment: CDR1 LNHDA and CDR2 SQIVND (reference sequence). CDR3: CASRARTGSDSNQPQHF. In DNA form, the CDR3 reads TGTGCCAGTAGGGCGAGGACAGGGTCGGATAGCAATCAGCCCCAGCATTTT.

The rearrangement joins TRBV9 to TRBJ2-6, with D possibly being TRBD1 or TRBD2 (5 bases each). This CDR3 is 18 amino acids long. The germline V gene encodes CDR1 SGDLS and CDR2 YYNGEE. The ends were cut back, 4 bases at V and 0 bases at J, with 17 bases in the middle. CDR3 loop: CASSSQLGVLSGANVLTF. The CDR3 DNA is TGTGCCAGCAGCTCCCAGTTGGGGGTCCTCTCTGGGGCCAACGTCCTGACTTTC. The whole variable domain, filled in from reference TRBV9 and TRBJ2-6, reads DSGVTQTPKHLITATGQRVTLRCSPRSGDLSVYWYQQSLDQGLQFLIQYYNGEERAKGNILERFSAQQFPDLHSELNLSSLELGDSALYFCASSSQLGVLSGANVLTFGAGSRLTVL.

The chain couples TRBV12-3 or TRBV12-4 to TRBJ1-2; D is uncertain. V gave up 5 bases and J gave up 4 bases, with 11 bases separating them. The length of the CDR3 is 13 residues. In DNA form, the CDR3 reads TGTGCCAGCAGTCCCCTTCGGCCCTATGGCTACACCTTC. It specifies CASSPLRPYGYTF.

By share of the sample, this clonotype is medium-sized. CDR3 bases: TGTGCCAGCAGTTACTCAAGGACCCCCACCGGGGAGCTGTTTTTT. Its protein product is CASSYSRTPTGELFF. This rearrangement joins TRBV6-6 to TRBJ2-2, with D hard to call. The CDR3 totals 15 residues. Trimming took off 0 bases at V and 4 bases at J, with 9 bases between the two ends. Looked up from germline, CDR1 is MNHNY and CDR2 is SVGAGI (reference sequence).

This clonotype was seen many times. This chain links TRBV24-1 with TRBJ2-1, with 16 bases fitting TRBD2. Germline V gives CDR1 KGHDR, CDR2 SFDVKD. This CDR3 is 16 amino acids long. V lost 2 bases, J lost 8 bases, and 2 bases stayed unmatched. The CDR3 loop reads CATSDSGLAGGDEQFF. The CDR3 region has the DNA TGTGCCACCAGTGATTCGGGACTAGCGGGAGGGGATGAGCAGTTCTTC.

This clonotype was observed a few times. V is TRBV5-5 and J is TRBJ1-1; D call uncertain. The CDR3 has 16 residues. Germline CDR1 reads SGHKS; CDR2 reads YYEKEE (reference sequence). The V and J ends lost 2 bases and 0 bases respectively, with 14 bases between them. The CDR3 DNA is TGTGCCAGCAGCTTCAATACGAATTCCATGAACACTGAAGCTTTCTTT. Translation gives CASSFNTNSMNTEAFF. Full variable domain (outside the CDR3, taken from reference TRBV5-5 and TRBJ1-1): DAGVTQSPTHLIKTRGQQVTLRCSPISGHKSVSWYQQVLGQGPQFIFQYYEKEERGRGNFPDRFSARQFPNYSSELNVNALLLGDSALYLCASSFNTNSMNTEAFFGQGTRLTVV.

The chain couples TRBV6-5 to TRBJ2-5; TRBD1 matches at 9 bases. J was trimmed by 3 bases and V by 7 bases; bases with no gene match: 9. The CDR3 runs 15 residues. Germline V gene lookup returns CDR1 MNHEY and CDR2 SVGAGI. The CDR3 loop is CASTSTGQGKETQYF. The CDR3 region has the DNA TGTGCCAGCACTAGTACGGGACAGGGAAAAGAGACCCAGTACTTC.

This clonotype turned up a few times. This chain uses TRBV19 with TRBJ2-7, with 11 bases matching TRBD1. V lost 5 bases to trimming and J lost 6 bases; unmatched junction nucleotides: 0. The germline V gene has CDR1 LNHDA and CDR2 SQIVND (reference sequence). The CDR3 has 12 amino acids. The CDR3 bases are TGTGCCAGTAGTGGGACAGGGGGCGAGCAGTACTTC. This translates into CASSGTGGEQYF.

This clonotype has ten or more counts. In DNA form, the CDR3 reads TGTGCCAGCAGCCGCGGCGGCCTTAACTATGGCTACACCTTC. Amino acids: CASSRGGLNYGYTF. The chain links TRBV5-6 to TRBJ1-2; D is ambiguous. Trimming took off 4 bases at V and 1 base at J, with 11 bases between the two ends. The CDR3 consists of 14 residues. Germline values: CDR1 SGHDT, CDR2 YYEEEE.

This clonotype was found many times. The chain combines TRBV6-5 with TRBJ1-4; D is possibly TRBD1 (6 bases). In germline, CDR1 is MNHEY, CDR2 SVGAGI. CDR3 length: 15 amino acids. Trimming stripped 8 bases from V and 2 bases from J, with 15 bases between. The CDR3 sequence is CASREGGATNEKLFF. In DNA, the CDR3 is TGTGCCAGCCGGGAGGGGGGCGCGACTAATGAAAAACTGTTTTTT.

This clonotype qualifies as medium-sized. The J gene is TRBJ1-2, the V gene TRBV27; weak D call: TRBD1 (6 bases). The ends were cut back, 3 bases at V and 2 bases at J, with 7 bases in the middle. CDR1 MNHEY and CDR2 SMNVEV come from the germline V gene (reference sequence). The CDR3 sequence is 13 residues long. The CDR3 DNA is TGTGCCAGCAGTTTTCAGGGGAACTATGGCTACACCTTC. It codes for CASSFQGNYGYTF.

The sample holds a few counts of this clonotype. This chain links TRBV2 with TRBJ1-2; no clear D. Deletions cut 9 bases from V and 4 bases from J, with 15 bases between. The CDR3 runs 13 residues. In germline, CDR1 is SNHLY, CDR2 FYNNEI. The CDR3, as DNA: TGTGCCAGGGGAGTGGGCTCGGGCTATGGCTACACCTTC. Protein product: CARGVGSGYGYTF. The full variable domain, its missing parts supplied by reference TRBV2 and TRBJ1-2, is EPEVTQTPSHQVTQMGQEVILRCVPISNHLYFYWYRQILGQKVEFLVSFYNNEISEKSEIFDDQFSVERPDGSNFTLKIRSTKLEDSAMYFCARGVGSGYGYTFGSGTRLTVV.